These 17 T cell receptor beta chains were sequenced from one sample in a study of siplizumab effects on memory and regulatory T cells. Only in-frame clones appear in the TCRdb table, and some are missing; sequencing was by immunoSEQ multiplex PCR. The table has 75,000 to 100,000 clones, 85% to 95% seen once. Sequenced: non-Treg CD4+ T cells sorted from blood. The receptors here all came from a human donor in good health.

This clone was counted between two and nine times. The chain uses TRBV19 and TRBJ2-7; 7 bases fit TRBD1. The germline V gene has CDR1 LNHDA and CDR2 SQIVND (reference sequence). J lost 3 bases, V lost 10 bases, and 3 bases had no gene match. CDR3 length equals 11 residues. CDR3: CATGQVYEQYF. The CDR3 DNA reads TGTGCCACCGGACAGGTCTACGAGCAGTACTTC. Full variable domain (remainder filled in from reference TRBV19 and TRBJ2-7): DGGITQSPKYLFRKEGQNVTLSCEQNLNHDAMYWYRQDPGQGLRLIYYSQIVNDFQKGDIAEGYSVSREKKESFPLTVTSAQKNPTAFYLCATGQVYEQYFGPGTRLTVT.

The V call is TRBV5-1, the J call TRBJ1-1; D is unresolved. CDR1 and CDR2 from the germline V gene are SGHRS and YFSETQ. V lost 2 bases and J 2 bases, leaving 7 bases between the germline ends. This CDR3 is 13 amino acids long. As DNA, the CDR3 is TGCGCCAGCAGCTTAAGTACAAACACTGAAGCTTTCTTT. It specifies CASSLSTNTEAFF.

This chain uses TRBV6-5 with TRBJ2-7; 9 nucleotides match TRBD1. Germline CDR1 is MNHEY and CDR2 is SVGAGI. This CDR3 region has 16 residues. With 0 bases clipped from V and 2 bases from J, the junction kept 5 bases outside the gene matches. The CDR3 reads CASSYSGTGITYEQYF. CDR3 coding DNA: TGTGCCAGCAGTTACTCTGGGACAGGGATAACCTACGAGCAGTACTTC.

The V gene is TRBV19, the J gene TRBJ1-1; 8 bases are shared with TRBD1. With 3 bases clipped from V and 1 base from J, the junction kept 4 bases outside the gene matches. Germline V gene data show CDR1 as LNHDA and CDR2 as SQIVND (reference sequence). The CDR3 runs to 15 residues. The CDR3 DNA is TGTGCCAGTAGTATGTATGGGACAGGGAACACTGAAGCTTTCTTT. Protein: CASSMYGTGNTEAFF.

CDR3 nucleotides: TGTGCCAGCTCACTCCGACAGGGTCAGGGCGAGCAGTACTTC. The encoded protein is CASSLRQGQGEQYF. The V gene is TRBV18, the J gene TRBJ2-7; 7 positions match TRBD1. Germline V gene sequence: CDR1 KGHSH, CDR2 LQKENI. The CDR3 runs 14 residues. V shed 4 bases, J shed 6 bases, and the junction held 9 bases outside the gene matches.

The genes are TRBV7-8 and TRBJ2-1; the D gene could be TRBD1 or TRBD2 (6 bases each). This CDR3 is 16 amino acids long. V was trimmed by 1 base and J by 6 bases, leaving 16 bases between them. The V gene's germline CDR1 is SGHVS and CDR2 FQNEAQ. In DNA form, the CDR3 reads TGTGCCAGCAGCTTAGAAGTCGTTCGGGGGCCCAATGAGCAGTTCTTC. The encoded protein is CASSLEVVRGPNEQFF. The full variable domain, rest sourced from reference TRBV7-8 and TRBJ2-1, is GAGVSQSPRYKVAKRGQDVALRCDPISGHVSLFWYQQALGQGPEFLTYFQNEAQLDKSGLPSDRFFAERPEGSVSTLKIQRTQQEDSAVYLCASSLEVVRGPNEQFFGPGTRLTVL.

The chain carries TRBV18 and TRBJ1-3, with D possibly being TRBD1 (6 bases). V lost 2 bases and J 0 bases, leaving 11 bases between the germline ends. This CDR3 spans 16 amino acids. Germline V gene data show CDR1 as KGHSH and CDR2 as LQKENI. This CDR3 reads CASSPGQGSSGNTIYF. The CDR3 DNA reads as TGTGCCAGCTCACCAGGGCAGGGGAGCTCTGGAAACACCATATATTTT.

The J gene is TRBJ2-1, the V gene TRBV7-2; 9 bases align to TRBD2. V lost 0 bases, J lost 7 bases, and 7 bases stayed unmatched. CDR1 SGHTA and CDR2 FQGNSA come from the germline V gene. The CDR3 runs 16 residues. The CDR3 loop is CASSLAFGTSKNEQFF. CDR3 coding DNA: TGTGCCAGCAGCTTAGCGTTTGGGACTAGCAAGAATGAGCAGTTCTTC.

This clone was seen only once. The CDR3 nucleotides read TGTGCCAGCAGCCTCGTAAAGACTAGCGGGATCGGATTACTGTACTTC. This gives the protein CASSLVKTSGIGLLYF. The chain recombines TRBV7-9 with TRBJ2-7, with 11 bases identical to TRBD2. Germline trimming cut 5 bases from V and 12 bases from J; bases unmatched to any gene: 18. There are 16 residues in the CDR3. The V gene's germline CDR1 is SEHNR and CDR2 FQNEAQ (reference sequence).

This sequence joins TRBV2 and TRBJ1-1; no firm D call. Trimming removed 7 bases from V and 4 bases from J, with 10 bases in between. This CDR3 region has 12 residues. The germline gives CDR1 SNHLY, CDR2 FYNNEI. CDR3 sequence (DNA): TGTGCCAGCACTTGGGGAGGCACTGAAGCTTTCTTT. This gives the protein CASTWGGTEAFF.

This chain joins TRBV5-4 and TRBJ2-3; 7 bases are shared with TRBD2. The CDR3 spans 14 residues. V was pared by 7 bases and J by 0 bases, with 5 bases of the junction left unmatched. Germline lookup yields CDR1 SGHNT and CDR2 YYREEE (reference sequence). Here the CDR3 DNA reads TGTGCCAGCCGGGGGGAAACTAGCACAGATACGCAGTATTTT. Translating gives CASRGETSTDTQYF.

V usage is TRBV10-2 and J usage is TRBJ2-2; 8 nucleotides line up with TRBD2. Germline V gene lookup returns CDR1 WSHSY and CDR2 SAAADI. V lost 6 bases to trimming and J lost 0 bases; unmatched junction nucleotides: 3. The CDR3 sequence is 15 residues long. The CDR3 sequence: CASRIAGTNTGELFF. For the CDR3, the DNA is TGCGCCAGCAGGATAGCGGGAACGAACACCGGGGAGCTGTTTTTT.

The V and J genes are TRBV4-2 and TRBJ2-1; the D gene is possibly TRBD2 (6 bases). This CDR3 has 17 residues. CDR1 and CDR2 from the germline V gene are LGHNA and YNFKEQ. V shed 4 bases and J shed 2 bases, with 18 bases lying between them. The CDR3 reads CASSPHLASVTYNEQFF. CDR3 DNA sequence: TGTGCCAGCAGCCCACACCTGGCTAGCGTAACCTACAATGAGCAGTTCTTC.

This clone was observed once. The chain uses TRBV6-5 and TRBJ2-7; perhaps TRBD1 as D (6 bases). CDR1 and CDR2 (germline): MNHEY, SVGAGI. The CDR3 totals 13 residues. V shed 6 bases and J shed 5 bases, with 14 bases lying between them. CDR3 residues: CASRRTRGNEQYF. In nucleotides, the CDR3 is TGTGCCAGCAGAAGGACAAGGGGGAACGAGCAGTACTTC.

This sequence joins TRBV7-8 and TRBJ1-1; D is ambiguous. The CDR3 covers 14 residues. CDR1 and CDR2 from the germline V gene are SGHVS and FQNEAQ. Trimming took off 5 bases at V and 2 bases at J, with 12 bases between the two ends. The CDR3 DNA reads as TGTGCCAGCAGCGCCCGACGGGGTAACACTGAAGCTTTCTTT. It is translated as CASSARRGNTEAFF.

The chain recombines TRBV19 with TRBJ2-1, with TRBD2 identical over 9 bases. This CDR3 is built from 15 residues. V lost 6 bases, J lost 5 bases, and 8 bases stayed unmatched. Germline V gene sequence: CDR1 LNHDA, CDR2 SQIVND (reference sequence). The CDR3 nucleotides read TGTGCCAGTAGGCTCAAGGTAGCGGGAGACAATGAGCAGTTCTTC. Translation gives CASRLKVAGDNEQFF.

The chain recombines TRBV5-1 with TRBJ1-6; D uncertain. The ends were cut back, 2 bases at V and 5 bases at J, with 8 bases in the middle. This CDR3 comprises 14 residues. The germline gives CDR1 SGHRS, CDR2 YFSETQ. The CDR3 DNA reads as TGCGCCAGCAGCTTAAACACTGATAATTCACCCCTCCACTTT. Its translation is CASSLNTDNSPLHF.